These 23 T cell receptor beta chains came from one sample sequenced in a study of type 1 and type 2 diabetes patients. Genomic DNA was the PCR template. Amplification of the beta chain CDR3 used 30 forward and 13 reverse multiplex primers. TCRdb re-called the multiplex PCR reads with MiXCR, one entry per CDR3 protein. The sample has fewer than 300,000 distinct CDR3 sequences, approximately 45% seen once. Sequenced material: peripheral blood mononuclear cells (PBMCs). The receptors here all came from a man aged 18-30 years with type 2 diabetes.

This sequence joins TRBV7-9 and TRBJ2-2; 7 bases are shared with TRBD2. CDR3 length: 17 amino acids. Losses at the gene ends were 11 bases for V and 0 bases for J; bases not matched to a gene: 15. CDR1 is SEHNR, CDR2 FQNEAQ, per germline (reference sequence). In DNA form, the CDR3 reads TGTGCCCTTGGTGGACTAGACTTCCCGTCGAACACCGGGGAGCTGTTTTTT. This translates into CALGGLDFPSNTGELFF.

The chain employs TRBV2 and TRBJ2-1, with D possibly TRBD1 on 6 matching bases. There are 15 residues in the CDR3. Germline V gene sequence: CDR1 SNHLY, CDR2 FYNNEI. V lost 8 bases and J 0 bases, leaving 14 bases between the germline ends. Here the CDR3 DNA reads TGTGCCAGCGACAAAACAGGGAGCTCCTACAATGAGCAGTTCTTC. Translation gives CASDKTGSSYNEQFF.

This clonotype came up a few times. Here the CDR3 DNA reads TGTGGTTCCCGGGACAGCATTTTCTATGGCTACACCTTC. Encoded protein: CGSRDSIFYGYTF. This rearrangement joins TRBV19 to TRBJ1-2, with 7 bases that match TRBD1. Germline values: CDR1 LNHDA, CDR2 SQIVND (reference sequence). The CDR3 has 13 amino acids.

This clonotype appeared once. V gene TRBV7-2 combines with J gene TRBJ1-3, with a weak D call TRBD1 (5 bases). The germline V gene encodes CDR1 SGHTA and CDR2 FQGNSA. CDR3 length: 15 residues. Trimming pared 5 bases from V and 0 bases from J, leaving 11 bases between. CDR3 DNA: TGTGCCAGCAGCCCGACGGGACTCTCTGGAAACACCATATATTTT. Encoded protein: CASSPTGLSGNTIYF.

Details on this clonotype: The CDR3 ends on some other residue instead of the conserved phenylalanine or tryptophan, so this is likely a read error. V and J are TRBV24-1 and TRBJ2-1; D is uncertain. The CDR3 spans 14 residues. CDR1 is KGHDR, CDR2 SFDVKD, per germline. The germline V and J ends were trimmed by 4 bases and 1 base, with 7 bases remaining between them. CDR3 nucleotides: TGTGCCACCAGTGAACCCGGGTCCTACAATGAGCAGTTCCTC. It codes for CATSEPGSYNEQFL.

The V call is TRBV7-6, the J call TRBJ2-1; maybe TRBD1 (6 bases). Germline-derived CDR1 and CDR2 are SGHVS and FNYEAQ. The V and J ends lost 5 bases and 0 bases respectively, with 11 bases between them. The CDR3 consists of 15 residues. The CDR3 DNA reads as TGTGCCAGCAGCCGAGACAGGACCTCCTACAATGAGCAGTTCTTC. Protein product: CASSRDRTSYNEQFF.

The gene calls are TRBV6-5 and TRBJ1-6; the D gene is possibly TRBD1 (6 bases). The V gene's germline CDR1 is MNHEY and CDR2 SVGAGI. The CDR3 has 13 residues. The ends were cut back, 7 bases at V and 7 bases at J, with 11 bases in the middle. CDR3 DNA: TGTGCCAGCACCCGACAGGAGAATTCACCCCTCCACTTT. This gives the protein CASTRQENSPLHF.

The rearrangement links TRBV15 to TRBJ1-2; 9 nucleotides match TRBD1. CDR1 LNHNV and CDR2 YYDKDF come from the germline V gene (reference sequence). The V and J ends lost 0 bases and 6 bases, in that order; junction bases with no gene match: 5. The CDR3 covers 15 residues. The CDR3 loop is CATSRENRGRDGYTF. The CDR3 bases are TGTGCCACCAGCAGAGAAAACAGGGGGCGTGATGGCTACACCTTC.

The chain is built from TRBV24-1 and TRBJ1-2, with no clear D. Germline V lookup: CDR1 KGHDR, CDR2 SFDVKD. V was trimmed by 4 bases and J by 8 bases, leaving 7 bases between them. The CDR3 extends over 11 amino acids. The CDR3 here is CATSDFGGYTF. The CDR3 DNA reads TGTGCCACCAGTGACTTTGGGGGCTACACCTTC.

This clonotype was counted only a few times. V and J are TRBV10-1 and TRBJ2-3; TRBD1 matches 9 bases. V was pared by 4 bases and J by 1 base, with 9 bases of the junction left unmatched. Germline CDR1 is WNHNN and CDR2 is SYGVQD (reference sequence). The CDR3 loop spans 17 amino acids. The DNA for the CDR3 is TGCGCCAGCAGTGCCCTCGGACAGGGGATGGGCACAGATACGCAGTATTTT. Translating it yields CASSALGQGMGTDTQYF.

This clonotype occurred a few times. J is TRBJ1-5 and V is TRBV28; D may be TRBD1 (6 bases). Trimming left V 3 bases short and J 6 bases short, with 9 bases between. The CDR3 contains 13 residues. Germline V gene lookup returns CDR1 MDHEN and CDR2 SYDVKM. CDR3 coding DNA: TGTGCCAGCAGTTTTTCAGGGGCTCAGCCCCAGCATTTT. Protein sequence: CASSFSGAQPQHF.

This clonotype occurred many times. The chain employs TRBV7-6 and TRBJ2-5; the match to TRBD2 covers 9 bases. CDR1 is SGHVS and CDR2 is FNYEAQ in the germline V gene. The CDR3 spans 15 residues. V shed 1 base, J shed 5 bases, and the junction held 5 bases outside the gene matches. CDR3 amino acids: CASSLGGGRGETQYF. CDR3 nucleotides: TGTGCCAGCAGCTTAGGGGGCGGGAGGGGGGAGACCCAGTACTTC.

This clonotype was counted between two and nine times. The rearrangement uses TRBV19 and TRBJ1-1; D unclear. Trimming removed 5 bases at V and 3 bases at J, with 19 bases between. The CDR3 sequence is 16 residues long. Germline CDR1 reads LNHDA; CDR2 reads SQIVND (reference sequence). CDR3 nucleotides: TGTGCCAGTAGTTCCTATTTGCGGGGATTTTACACTGAAGCTTTCTTT. It specifies CASSSYLRGFYTEAFF.

V usage is TRBV25-1 and J usage is TRBJ1-2; tentatively, D is TRBD1 (6 bases). Germline loops: CDR1 MGHDK, CDR2 SYGVNS. The V gene lost 5 bases and the J gene lost 7 bases, with 14 bases spanning the gap. The CDR3 contains 13 residues. CDR3 sequence: CASSLVEGVGYTF. The CDR3 bases are TGTGCCAGCAGTTTAGTTGAGGGGGTTGGCTACACCTTC.

This rearrangement joins TRBV28 to TRBJ1-1; TRBD1 matches 7 bases. Germline V gene sequence: CDR1 MDHEN, CDR2 SYDVKM. The CDR3 totals 15 residues. Trimming cost V 3 bases and J 10 bases; bases outside gene matches: 14. Written as DNA, the CDR3 is TGTGCCAGCAGTTTTCACCTCGGACAGGTTTACGCAGCTTTCTTT. Translation: CASSFHLGQVYAAFF.

This chain connects TRBV4-1 to TRBJ2-3; D unresolved. The germline CDR1 and CDR2 sequences are MGHRA and YSYEKL. CDR3 size: 16 residues. V was clipped by 0 bases and J by 0 bases, with 10 bases between them. CDR3 DNA: TGCGCCAGCAGCCAAGACAATGGTCGTAGCACAGATACGCAGTATTTT. It translates to CASSQDNGRSTDTQYF.

The chain has TRBV11-3 and TRBJ2-7, with D tentatively TRBD2 (7 bases). With 6 bases removed from V and 7 bases from J, the gap between germline ends came to 19 bases. CDR1 is SGHNT and CDR2 is YENEEA in the germline V gene. The CDR3 is 14 amino acids. This CDR3 reads CASSRTVGGQEQYF. The CDR3 DNA reads as TGTGCCAGCAGTCGCACGGTCGGGGGGCAAGAGCAGTACTTC. Complete variable domain (other parts from reference TRBV11-3 and TRBJ2-7): EAGVVQSPRYKIIEKKQPVAFWCNPISGHNTLYWYLQNLGQGPELLIRYENEEAVDDSQLPKDRFSAERLKGVDSTLKIQPAELGDSAVYLCASSRTVGGQEQYFGPGTRLTVT.

The chain joins TRBV24-1 to TRBJ2-3, with 7 bases aligning to TRBD2. This CDR3 has 13 amino acids. Unmatched junction bases numbered 6, after V lost 12 bases and J lost 1 base. Germline V lookup: CDR1 KGHDR, CDR2 SFDVKD. CDR3 in DNA: TGTGCCTGGAGTCGGGGGGGCACAGATACGCAGTATTTT. This translates into CAWSRGGTDTQYF.

In this sample, this clonotype turned up many times. The chain has TRBV7-3 and TRBJ2-2; D unresolved. This CDR3 has 13 amino acids. Germline assignment: CDR1 SGHTA and CDR2 FQGTGA. Trimming cost V 5 bases and J 1 base, with 5 bases left between them. CDR3 loop: CASSPENTGELFF. In DNA form, the CDR3 reads TGTGCCAGCAGCCCAGAGAACACCGGGGAGCTGTTTTTT.

This clonotype was seen a handful of times. The V call is TRBV30, the J call TRBJ1-2; 10 bases match TRBD1. The CDR3 sequence is 12 residues long. Trimming took 4 bases from V and 7 from J; bases not matched to a gene: 3. From germline, CDR1 is GTSNPN and CDR2 SVGIG (reference sequence). The DNA of the CDR3 is TGTGCCTGGACGACAGGGGGCTTTGGCTACACCTTC. Amino acids: CAWTTGGFGYTF.

This clonotype occurred a few times. V is TRBV10-3 and J is TRBJ2-7, with D possibly TRBD1 on 5 matching bases. Trimming left V 3 bases short and J 2 bases short, with 8 bases between. The CDR3 contains 13 residues. From germline, CDR1 is ENHRY and CDR2 SYGVKD. CDR3 sequence: CAISDGAPYEQYF. CDR3 in DNA: TGTGCCATCAGTGATGGGGCGCCCTACGAGCAGTACTTC.

The rearrangement links TRBV4-1 to TRBJ2-7, with D perhaps matching TRBD1 (6 bases). Trimming left V 0 bases short and J 6 bases short, with 15 bases between. CDR1 MGHRA and CDR2 YSYEKL come from the germline V gene. The CDR3 loop spans 15 amino acids. CDR3 residues: CASSQESRGAGEQYF. The CDR3 nucleotides read TGCGCCAGCAGCCAAGAATCCAGGGGCGCTGGCGAGCAGTACTTC.

This clonotype has more than one count but fewer than ten. The J gene is TRBJ2-5, the V gene TRBV19; 8 bases fit TRBD1. Germline V gives CDR1 LNHDA, CDR2 SQIVND (reference sequence). This CDR3 spans 15 amino acids. With V trimmed by 6 bases and J by 5 bases, 11 bases remained unmatched. CDR3 DNA: TGTGCCAGTAGCCCGGACAGGGTTCTTTCGGAGACCCAGTACTTC. Its translation is CASSPDRVLSETQYF.